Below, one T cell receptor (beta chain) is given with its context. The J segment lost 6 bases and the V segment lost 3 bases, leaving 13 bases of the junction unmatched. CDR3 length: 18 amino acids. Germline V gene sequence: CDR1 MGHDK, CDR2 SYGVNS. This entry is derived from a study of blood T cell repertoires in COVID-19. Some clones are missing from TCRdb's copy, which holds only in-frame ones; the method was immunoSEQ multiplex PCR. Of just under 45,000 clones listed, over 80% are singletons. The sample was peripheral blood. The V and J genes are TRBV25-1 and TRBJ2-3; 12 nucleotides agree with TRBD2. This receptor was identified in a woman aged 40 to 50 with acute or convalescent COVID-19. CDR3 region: CASSDYIGTSGPGDTQYF. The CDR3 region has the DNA TGTGCCAGCAGTGATTATATCGGGACTAGCGGGCCGGGGGATACGCAGTATTTT.